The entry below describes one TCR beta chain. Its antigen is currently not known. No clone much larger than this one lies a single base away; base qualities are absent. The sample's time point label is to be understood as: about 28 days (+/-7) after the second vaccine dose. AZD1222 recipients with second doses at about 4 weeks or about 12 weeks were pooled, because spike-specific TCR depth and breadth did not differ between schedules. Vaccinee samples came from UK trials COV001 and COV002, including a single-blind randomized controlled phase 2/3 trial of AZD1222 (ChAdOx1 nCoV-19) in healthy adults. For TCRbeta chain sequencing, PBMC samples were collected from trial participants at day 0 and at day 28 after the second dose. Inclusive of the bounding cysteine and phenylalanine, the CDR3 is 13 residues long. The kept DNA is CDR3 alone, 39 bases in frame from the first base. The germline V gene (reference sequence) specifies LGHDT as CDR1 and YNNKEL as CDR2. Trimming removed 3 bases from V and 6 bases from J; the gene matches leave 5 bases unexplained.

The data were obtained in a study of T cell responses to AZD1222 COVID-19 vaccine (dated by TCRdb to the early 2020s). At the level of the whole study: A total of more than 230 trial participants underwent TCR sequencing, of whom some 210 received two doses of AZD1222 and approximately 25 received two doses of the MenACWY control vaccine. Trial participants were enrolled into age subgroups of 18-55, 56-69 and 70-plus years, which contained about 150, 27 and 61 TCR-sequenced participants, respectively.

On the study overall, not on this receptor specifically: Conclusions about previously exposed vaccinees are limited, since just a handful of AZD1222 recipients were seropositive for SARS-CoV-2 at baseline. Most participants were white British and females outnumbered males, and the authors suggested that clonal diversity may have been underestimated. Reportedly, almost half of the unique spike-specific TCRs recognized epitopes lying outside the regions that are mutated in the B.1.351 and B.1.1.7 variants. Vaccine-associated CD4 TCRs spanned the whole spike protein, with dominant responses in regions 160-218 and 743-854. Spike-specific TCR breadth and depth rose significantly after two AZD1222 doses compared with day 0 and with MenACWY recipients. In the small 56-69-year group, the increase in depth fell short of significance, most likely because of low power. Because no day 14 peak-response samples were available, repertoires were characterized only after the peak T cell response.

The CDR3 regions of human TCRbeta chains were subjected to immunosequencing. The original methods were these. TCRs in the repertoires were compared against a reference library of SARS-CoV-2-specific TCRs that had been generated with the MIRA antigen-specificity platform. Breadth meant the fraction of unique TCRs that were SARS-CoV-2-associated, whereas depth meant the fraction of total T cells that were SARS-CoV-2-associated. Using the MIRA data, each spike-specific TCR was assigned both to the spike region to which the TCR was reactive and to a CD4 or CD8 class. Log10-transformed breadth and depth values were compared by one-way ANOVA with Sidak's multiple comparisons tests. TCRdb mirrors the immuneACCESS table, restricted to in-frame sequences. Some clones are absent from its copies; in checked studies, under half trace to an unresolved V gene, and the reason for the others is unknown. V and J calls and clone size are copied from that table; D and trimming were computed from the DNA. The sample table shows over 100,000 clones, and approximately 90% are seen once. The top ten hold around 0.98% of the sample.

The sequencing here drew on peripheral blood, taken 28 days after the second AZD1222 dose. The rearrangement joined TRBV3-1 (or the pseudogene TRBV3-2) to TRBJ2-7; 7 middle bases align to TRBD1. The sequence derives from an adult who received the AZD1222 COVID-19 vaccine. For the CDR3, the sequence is CASSQRGPGEQYF. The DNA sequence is TGTGCCAGCAGCCAGAGGGGGCCCGGCGAGCAGTACTTC.